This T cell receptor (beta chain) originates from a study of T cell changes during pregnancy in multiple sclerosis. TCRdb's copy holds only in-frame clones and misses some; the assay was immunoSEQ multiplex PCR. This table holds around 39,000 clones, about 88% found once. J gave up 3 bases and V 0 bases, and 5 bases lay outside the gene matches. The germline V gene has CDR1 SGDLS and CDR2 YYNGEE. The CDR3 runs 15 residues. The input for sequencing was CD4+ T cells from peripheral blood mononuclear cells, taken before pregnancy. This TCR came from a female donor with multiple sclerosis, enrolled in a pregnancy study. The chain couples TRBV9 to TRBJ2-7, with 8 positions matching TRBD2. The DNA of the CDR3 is TGTGCCAGCAGCGTAGCGTCAACTAGCGGCTACGAGCAGTACTTC. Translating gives CASSVASTSGYEQYF.